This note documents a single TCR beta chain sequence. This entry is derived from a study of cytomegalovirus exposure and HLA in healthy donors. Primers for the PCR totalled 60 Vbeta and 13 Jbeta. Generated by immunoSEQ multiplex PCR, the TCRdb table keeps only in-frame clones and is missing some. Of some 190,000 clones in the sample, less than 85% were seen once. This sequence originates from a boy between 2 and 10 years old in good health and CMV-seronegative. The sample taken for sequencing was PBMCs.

The CDR3 region has the DNA TGTGCCAGCAGTGTAGACAGGGGGCAAGGCAATCAGCCCCAGCATTTT. This encodes CASSVDRGQGNQPQHF. The J gene is TRBJ1-5, the V gene TRBV6-1; 10 bases are a match to TRBD1. V gave up 4 bases and J gave up 2 bases; unmatched junction bases: 5. The CDR3 runs to 16 residues. Germline CDR1 is MNHNS and CDR2 is SASEGT.